This entry concerns a single T cell receptor (beta chain). The sample belongs to a study of patients and donors after allogeneic stem cell transplantation. Trimming at V came to 4 bases and at J to 0 bases, leaving 7 bases not matched to a gene. In germline, CDR1 is LGHDT, CDR2 YNNKEL (reference sequence). This CDR3 comprises 17 residues. Each CDR3 protein is one row after TCRdb ran MiXCR on the RT-PCR reads. The data show 400,000 to 450,000 distinct CDR3 sequences, around 15% seen once. The material sequenced was blood, either unsorted or a sorted T cell fraction (not recorded which). The J gene is TRBJ2-1, the V gene TRBV3-1; TRBD2 agrees at 9 bases. The receptor was derived from a human donor who was either an allogeneic HSCT recipient or a stem cell or donor lymphocyte infusion donor (not recorded which). It is not recorded whose cells these are; they may come from a transplant donor. This CDR3 reads CASSLTSGWSSYNEQFF. The DNA for the CDR3 is TGTGCCAGCAGCCTCACTAGCGGGTGGAGCTCCTACAATGAGCAGTTCTTC.